The entry below describes one T cell receptor (beta chain). When the RNA was reverse transcribed, random hexamers were used with an input of about 0.5 to 1 ug. The method of amplification for TCR beta CDR3 was immunoSEQ multiplex PCR, covering 54 Vbeta and 13 Jbeta. TCRdb used MiXCR to reprocess the immunoSEQ multiplex PCR reads, holding one entry per CDR3 protein. The sample includes 51,000 or so distinct CDR3 sequences, approximately 93% of them seen just once. TCR beta from blood CD8+ and CD4+ T cells was sequenced. Healthy donors constituted the controls, which were matched for age and sex. Purification of the CD8+ and CD4+ T cells relied on negative isolation, and TEMRA cells underwent FACS enrichment. These data originate in a study of CD8 T cells in Susac syndrome. The CDR3 has 16 amino acids. With V trimmed by 5 bases and J by 0 bases, 5 bases remained unmatched. Germline V gene data show CDR1 as PRHDT and CDR2 as FYEKMQ (reference sequence).

Material for sequencing was CD8+ T cells from PBMCs. The V and J genes are TRBV13 and TRBJ2-5; 11 bases are shared with TRBD1. The sequence derives from a human donor in good health. The CDR3 bases are TGTGCCAGCAGCGCCCCGGGACAGGGGGACCAAGAGACCCAGTACTTC. Translating gives CASSAPGQGDQETQYF.